One sample yielded the 6 T cell receptor beta chains listed below, sequenced in a study of human T cells and chemical hapten exposure. Time point specified: patch test 1, 2 weeks after DPC sensitization. The treatment is: therapeutic diphenylcyclopropenone sensitization with weekly scalp DPC. TCRdb used MiXCR to reprocess the RACE reads, holding one entry per CDR3 protein. The sample has about 380,000 distinct CDR3 sequences; around 5% are singletons. Sequences were derived from whole blood, sampled in connection with sensitization to the hapten diphenylcyclopropenone (DPC). Source of these receptors: a woman in her forties or fifties with alopecia areata. Some clones in this sample may be carry-over from other donors' samples.

This clonotype was seen only a few times. The chain combines TRBV15 with TRBJ2-7, with D tentatively TRBD1 (5 bases). This CDR3 spans 14 amino acids. V shed 3 bases and J shed 0 bases, with 9 bases lying between them. Germline loops: CDR1 LNHNV, CDR2 YYDKDF (reference sequence). CDR3 sequence (DNA): TGTGCCACCAGCAGCCCAGGGAACTCCTACGAGCAGTACTTC. Translated: CATSSPGNSYEQYF.

The rearrangement links TRBV7-8 to TRBJ1-4; 7 nucleotides agree with TRBD1. CDR3 length: 18 residues. The germline CDR1 and CDR2 sequences are SGHVS and FQNEAQ. Trimming at V came to 6 bases and at J to 3 bases, leaving 16 bases not matched to a gene. CDR3 nucleotides: TGTGCCAGCAGTAGCCAATCTTACAGGGGATGGGCTAATGAAAAACTGTTTTTT. The encoded protein is CASSSQSYRGWANEKLFF.

This clonotype was counted a few times. The V gene is TRBV5-5, the J gene TRBJ2-1; 11 bases line up with TRBD2. Germline V gene lookup returns CDR1 SGHKS and CDR2 YYEKEE (reference sequence). The CDR3 loop spans 15 amino acids. J gave up 7 bases and V 1 base, and 4 bases lay outside the gene matches. The CDR3: CASSLTSGSGNEQFF. The DNA for the CDR3 is TGTGCCAGCAGCTTGACTAGCGGGAGCGGGAATGAGCAGTTCTTC.

The genes are TRBV6-6 and TRBJ2-4; D not resolved. Germline lookup yields CDR1 MNHNY and CDR2 SVGAGI (reference sequence). V was trimmed by 7 bases and J by 6 bases, leaving 13 bases between them. The length of the CDR3 is 13 residues. The CDR3 bases are TGTGCCAGCAACCACCGCGGAGCAAACATTCAGTACTTC. This encodes CASNHRGANIQYF.

This clonotype was observed many times. The genes are TRBV20-1 and TRBJ1-5, with a possible D match to TRBD1 (5 bases). The length of the CDR3 is 12 residues. V gave up 3 bases and J gave up 4 bases, with 7 bases separating them. Germline assignment: CDR1 DFQATT and CDR2 SNEGSKA (reference sequence). This CDR3 is CSARGLNQPQHF. The CDR3 nucleotides read TGCAGTGCTAGGGGACTTAATCAGCCCCAGCATTTT.

This clonotype was counted a single time. A read error is possible here, since a much larger clone lies one base away. The rearrangement uses TRBV5-1 and TRBJ2-7; D perhaps matches TRBD2 (6 bases). The CDR3 is made up of 11 amino acids. Looked up from germline, CDR1 is SGHRS and CDR2 is YFSETQ. CDR3 DNA: TGCGACAGCCGCGTCGGGGGCGAGCAGTACTTC. Its protein is CDSRVGGEQYF. The whole variable domain, remainder taken from reference TRBV5-1 and TRBJ2-7, is KAGVTQTPRYLIKTRGQQVTLSCSPISGHRSVSWYQQTPGQGLQFLFEYFSETQRNKGNFPGRFSGRQFSNSRSEMNVSTLELGDSALYLCDSRVGGEQYFGPGTRLTVT.